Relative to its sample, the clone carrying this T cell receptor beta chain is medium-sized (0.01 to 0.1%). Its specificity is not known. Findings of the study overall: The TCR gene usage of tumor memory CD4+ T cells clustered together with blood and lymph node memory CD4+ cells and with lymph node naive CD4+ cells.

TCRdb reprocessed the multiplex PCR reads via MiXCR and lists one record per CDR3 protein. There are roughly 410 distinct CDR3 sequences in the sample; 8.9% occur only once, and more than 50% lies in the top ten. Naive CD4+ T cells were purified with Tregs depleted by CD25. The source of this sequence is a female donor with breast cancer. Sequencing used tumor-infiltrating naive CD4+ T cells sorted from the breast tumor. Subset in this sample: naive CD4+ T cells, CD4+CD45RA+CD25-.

The CDR3 DNA reads TGTGCCAGCGGCTCTCCAGGGGTTAACTATGGCTACACCTTC. Protein product: CASGSPGVNYGYTF. The J gene is TRBJ1-2, the V gene TRBV12-3 or TRBV12-4, with D perhaps matching TRBD1 (6 bases). Trimming took off 8 bases at V and 1 base at J, with 14 bases between the two ends. CDR3 length equals 14 residues.